One and the same sample provided the 18 T cell receptor beta chains below, sequenced in a study of blood T cell repertoires in COVID-19. Clones were read by immunoSEQ multiplex PCR, and TCRdb kept only the in-frame ones, dropping some. The sample has approximately 50,000 clones, roughly 82% seen once. The sample was peripheral blood. All receptors come from a human donor in a cohort sampled during active COVID-19.

The rearrangement links TRBV9 to TRBJ1-1; TRBD1 might be the D (6 bases). Germline V gene data show CDR1 as SGDLS and CDR2 as YYNGEE. This CDR3 comprises 12 residues. Trimming took off 4 bases at V and 3 bases at J, with 7 bases between the two ends. CDR3: CASSWTDTEAFF. CDR3 bases: TGTGCCAGCAGCTGGACAGACACTGAAGCTTTCTTT.

The J gene is TRBJ1-5, the V gene TRBV4-2; TRBD1 aligns across 7 bases. The CDR3 consists of 16 residues. The V and J ends lost 1 base and 1 base, in that order; junction bases with no gene match: 4. The germline V gene has CDR1 LGHNA and CDR2 YNFKEQ. CDR3 in DNA: TGTGCCAGCAGCCAAGTGCCGGACAGGAGCAATCAGCCCCAGCATTTT. It specifies CASSQVPDRSNQPQHF.

The chain recombines TRBV7-3 with TRBJ1-2; D gene unclear. CDR3 length: 14 residues. Trimming took off 2 bases at V and 1 base at J, with 8 bases between the two ends. The germline V gene has CDR1 SGHTA and CDR2 FQGTGA. CDR3 loop: CASSLVPGNYGYTF. The CDR3 bases are TGTGCCAGCAGCTTAGTCCCGGGTAACTATGGCTACACCTTC. The full variable domain, with the rest looked up from reference TRBV7-3 and TRBJ1-2, is GAGVSQTPSNKVTEKGKYVELRCDPISGHTALYWYRQSLGQGPEFLIYFQGTGAADDSGLPNDRFFAVRPEGSVSTLKIQRTERGDSAVYLCASSLVPGNYGYTFGSGTRLTVV.

This sequence joins TRBV4-2 and TRBJ2-3; tentative D call: TRBD2 (7 bases). The CDR3 totals 17 residues. V was cut by 1 base and J by 0 bases, with 14 bases left in between. Germline V gives CDR1 LGHNA, CDR2 YNFKEQ. Here the CDR3 DNA reads TGTGCCAGCAGCCAAGTGGGGGCTAGCGGAAGCACAGATACGCAGTATTTT. Residues: CASSQVGASGSTDTQYF.

The chain recombines TRBV11-1 with TRBJ2-2; no definite D call. Germline V lookup: CDR1 SGHAT, CDR2 FQDESV (reference sequence). The V end lost 3 bases, the J end lost 0 bases, and 5 bases lay between the germline ends. The CDR3 has 14 residues. The CDR3 nucleotides read TGTGCCAGCAGCTTGGCAGCGAACACCGGGGAGCTGTTTTTT. It yields the protein CASSLAANTGELFF.

This chain joins TRBV4-1 and TRBJ2-5, with TRBD2 matching 14 bases. The CDR3 consists of 17 residues. With V trimmed by 4 bases and J by 0 bases, 4 bases remained unmatched. Germline CDR1 is MGHRA and CDR2 is YSYEKL. CDR3 sequence reads: CASSRGLAGDYQETQYF. The CDR3 region has the DNA TGCGCCAGCAGCCGGGGACTAGCGGGAGACTACCAAGAGACCCAGTACTTC.

The V and J genes are TRBV7-9 and TRBJ2-1; 11 bases map to TRBD2. Trimming at V came to 5 bases and at J to 6 bases, leaving 3 bases not matched to a gene. CDR1 and CDR2 (germline): SEHNR, FQNEAQ (reference sequence). This CDR3 contains 14 residues. The DNA of the CDR3 is TGTGCCAGCAGCCCCGGGACTAGCGGCAATGAGCAGTTCTTC. Its translation is CASSPGTSGNEQFF.

This clone was seen a few times. The gene calls are TRBV7-8 and TRBJ1-3, with D possibly TRBD1 on 6 matching bases. This CDR3 spans 14 amino acids. Germline CDR1 is SGHVS and CDR2 is FQNEAQ. V was cut by 5 bases and J by 0 bases, with 8 bases left in between. CDR3 residues: CASSARGSGNTIYF. CDR3 nucleotide sequence: TGTGCCAGCAGCGCCAGGGGCTCTGGAAACACCATATATTTT.

This clone appeared a single time. The chain couples TRBV6-6 to TRBJ1-1; the D is unclear. V lost 6 bases and J 5 bases, leaving 7 bases between the germline ends. The CDR3 sequence is 11 residues long. The germline CDR1 and CDR2 sequences are MNHNY and SVGAGI (reference sequence). This CDR3 is CASSQDTEAFF. CDR3 nucleotide sequence: TGTGCCAGCAGCCAGGATACTGAAGCTTTCTTT.

The chain links TRBV19 to TRBJ1-4, with D unresolved. V was shortened by 3 bases and J by 1 base, with 12 bases between the two germline ends. Germline V gene data show CDR1 as LNHDA and CDR2 as SQIVND (reference sequence). The CDR3 totals 16 residues. The CDR3 region has the DNA TGTGCCAGTAGTATCCCGGGCCGGGGAACTAATGAAAAACTGTTTTTT. This sequence encodes CASSIPGRGTNEKLFF. Together with reference TRBV19 and TRBJ1-4, the CDR3 gives the full variable domain: DGGITQSPKYLFRKEGQNVTLSCEQNLNHDAMYWYRQDPGQGLRLIYYSQIVNDFQKGDIAEGYSVSREKKESFPLTVTSAQKNPTAFYLCASSIPGRGTNEKLFFGSGTQLSVL.

This clone was seen only once. The V call is TRBV2, the J call TRBJ2-5, with D possibly TRBD2 on 6 matching bases. From germline, CDR1 is SNHLY and CDR2 FYNNEI. V lost 4 bases to trimming and J lost 2 bases, with 14 bases between them. The CDR3 loop spans 15 amino acids. As DNA, the CDR3 is TGTGCCAGCAGTGCGATCCTTAGCGGTCAAGAGACCCAGTACTTC. Amino acids: CASSAILSGQETQYF. Combining the CDR3 with reference TRBV2 and TRBJ2-5 gives the whole variable domain EPEVTQTPSHQVTQMGQEVILRCVPISNHLYFYWYRQILGQKVEFLVSFYNNEISEKSEIFDDQFSVERPDGSNFTLKIRSTKLEDSAMYFCASSAILSGQETQYFGPGTRLLVL.

This sequence joins TRBV18 and TRBJ2-1, with D maybe TRBD2 (5 bases). V was trimmed by 5 bases and J by 5 bases, leaving 7 bases between them. The CDR3 has 12 residues. Germline V lookup: CDR1 KGHSH, CDR2 LQKENI. CDR3 nucleotide sequence: TGTGCCAGCTCAATGGGAGACAATGAGCAGTTCTTC. Translated: CASSMGDNEQFF.

The chain carries TRBV18 and TRBJ2-7, with 10 bases lining up with TRBD2. The germline gives CDR1 KGHSH, CDR2 LQKENI. This CDR3 is built from 17 residues. The junction had 9 bases not matched to a gene; V was cut back by 4 bases and J by 0 bases. CDR3 loop: CASSQTSGAFDSYEQYF. DNA of the CDR3: TGTGCCAGCTCACAAACTAGCGGGGCCTTCGACTCCTACGAGCAGTACTTC.

This clone was seen a single time. The V call is TRBV6-2 or TRBV6-3, the J call TRBJ2-5; 11 bases agree with TRBD2. V lost 2 bases to trimming and J lost 2 bases; unmatched junction nucleotides: 4. This CDR3 spans 16 amino acids. CDR1 and CDR2 (germline): MNHEY, SVGEGT. The CDR3 region has the DNA TGTGCCAGCAGTTACGGGCTAGCGGGGGGACAAGAGACCCAGTACTTC. It encodes CASSYGLAGGQETQYF.

The genes are TRBV10-3 and TRBJ2-7; TRBD2 matches at 10 bases. Trimming cost V 5 bases and J 3 bases; bases outside gene matches: 4. Germline-derived CDR1 and CDR2 are ENHRY and SYGVKD. CDR3 length: 14 residues. In DNA, the CDR3 is TGTGCCATCAGTACTAGCGGGACCGACTACGAGCAGTACTTC. Translation: CAISTSGTDYEQYF.

J is TRBJ1-2 and V is TRBV9; tentative D call: TRBD1 (6 bases). Germline V CDR1 and CDR2: SGDLS, YYNGEE. The CDR3 has 15 residues. The ends were cut back, 4 bases at V and 2 bases at J, with 15 bases in the middle. The DNA for the CDR3 is TGTGCCAGCAGCTCATTCTCGGGACACAACTATGGCTACACCTTC. Its protein is CASSSFSGHNYGYTF.

J is TRBJ1-5 and V is TRBV20-1; D gene ambiguous. Germline CDR1 is DFQATT and CDR2 is SNEGSKA (reference sequence). The CDR3 is 15 residues long. Deletions cut 3 bases from V and 2 bases from J, with 14 bases between. The CDR3 region is CSASATTGGNQPQHF. The CDR3 nucleotides are TGCAGTGCTAGTGCCACAACCGGAGGCAATCAGCCCCAGCATTTT.

The chain combines TRBV11-2 with TRBJ2-1; tentatively, D is TRBD2 (5 bases). CDR1 is SGHAT, CDR2 FQNNGV, per germline. This CDR3 contains 15 residues. V was trimmed by 7 bases and J by 3 bases, leaving 16 bases between them. The DNA for the CDR3 is TGTGCCAGCACCGCGGCGGGTATGGGCTACAATGAGCAGTTCTTC. Translation gives CASTAAGMGYNEQFF.